This paragraph reports one T cell receptor beta chain. Its antigen is unidentified. The source of the sample is a study of cytomegalovirus exposure and HLA in healthy donors. Study background: Clustering assigned 70% to 85% of the roughly 430 genotyped donors to the Caucasian-associated ancestry cluster. General observations from the study: Indistinguishable V segments such as TRBV6-2 and TRBV6-3 were excluded. According to reports, the classifier identified cytomegalovirus status with high specificity and sensitivity.

The J segment lost 1 base and the V segment lost 5 bases, leaving 7 bases of the junction unmatched. Germline values: CDR1 MNHEY, CDR2 SMNVEV (reference sequence). The CDR3 sequence is 17 residues long. The primer mix had 60 Vbeta and 13 Jbeta primers. Libraries were prepared by immunoSEQ multiplex PCR; TCRdb keeps only in-frame clonotypes and omits some of them. Of about 89,000 clones in the sample, around nine tenths were seen once. The source material was PBMCs. The rearrangement joins TRBV27 to TRBJ2-7; 14 bases agree with TRBD2. This clonotype was sampled from a man younger than 45 in good health and CMV-seropositive. CDR3 coding DNA: TGTGCCAGCAGTCCCACCGGGACTAGCGGGAGATCCTACGAGCAGTACTTC. Protein product: CASSPTGTSGRSYEQYF.